Described below is a single TCR beta chain sequence and its context. No antigen is known for it. The junction and the germline gene differ at one end; a read error may be behind it. Via MiXCR, TCRdb re-called the 5' RACE reads, giving one row per CDR3 protein. Of 550,000 to 650,000 distinct CDR3 sequences detected, around a sixth appear once; the ten largest clones hold around 8.1%. The data derive from a study of T-cell memory formation after mild COVID-19. General observations from the study: Most CD4+ clones that shrank were in CM and EM, while CD8+ ones turned up in EMRA. A balance of CD4 and CD8 characterized clones contracting day 15 to 85, whereas later expanders leaned CD4+. Pre-infection memory carried some responding clones, suggesting that cross-reactive memory joined.

This CDR3 contains 16 residues. CDR1 and CDR2 from the germline V gene are KGHSH and LQKENI. Sequencing was performed on PBMCs or a T cell subset sorted from them (not recorded which). This clonotype originated in an adult woman who had mild COVID-19 (a few samples of this study predate the infection). Cell type and time point are not known. The chain carries TRBV18 and TRBJ2-1; 11 bases align to TRBD2. CDR3 loop: CASSPLAGVQYDEQFF. Here the CDR3 DNA reads TGTGCCAGCTCCCCACTAGCGGGAGTCCAATACGATGAGCAGTTCTTC.